This entry features one T cell receptor beta chain sequence. Its antigen is currently unknown. It may be a read error: a sequence one base away is much more abundant. This CDR3 is built from 17 residues. V lost 0 bases to trimming and J lost 2 bases, with 18 bases between them. CDR1 SGHRS and CDR2 YFSETQ come from the germline V gene. TCR beta VDJ combinations and CDR3 sequences were profiled from genomic DNA. TCRdb re-analysed the reads in MiXCR, keeping a single row per CDR3 protein. The data contain around 150,000 distinct CDR3 sequences, around two fifths of them singletons. This specimen comes from a study of CD8+CD57+ T cells in acquired aplastic anemia. The study's findings and limits: In CD8+ cells, Simpson's diversity showed no significant difference between patients and controls.

This TCR was recovered from a human donor in good health, serving as a control. This rearrangement joins TRBV5-1 to TRBJ2-7, with D possibly being TRBD1 or TRBD2 (5 bases each). Specimen: sorted CD4+, CD8+, or CD8+CD57+ T cells (not recorded which) from PBMCs. The CDR3 DNA follows: TGCGCCAGCAGCTTGGTTGGGACGGGATTAAAAACCTACGAGCAGTACTTC. It specifies CASSLVGTGLKTYEQYF.